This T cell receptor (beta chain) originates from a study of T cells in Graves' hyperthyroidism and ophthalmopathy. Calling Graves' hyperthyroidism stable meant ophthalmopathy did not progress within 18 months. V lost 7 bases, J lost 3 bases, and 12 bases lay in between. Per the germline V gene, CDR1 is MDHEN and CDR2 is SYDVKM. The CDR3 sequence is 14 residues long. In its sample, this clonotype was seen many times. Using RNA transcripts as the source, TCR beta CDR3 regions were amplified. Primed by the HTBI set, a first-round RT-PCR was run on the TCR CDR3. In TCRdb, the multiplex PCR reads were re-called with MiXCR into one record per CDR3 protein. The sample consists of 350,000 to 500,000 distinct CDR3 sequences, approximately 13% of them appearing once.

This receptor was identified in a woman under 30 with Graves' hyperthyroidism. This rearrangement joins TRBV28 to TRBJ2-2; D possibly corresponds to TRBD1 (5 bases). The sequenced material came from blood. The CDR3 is CASIRAGHTGELFF. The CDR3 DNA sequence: TGTGCCAGCATCAGGGCAGGCCACACCGGGGAGCTGTTTTTT.